Listed below are T cell receptor beta chains from one sample, sequenced in a study of CD8 T cells in ankylosing spondylitis. Each CDR3 protein is one row after TCRdb ran MiXCR on the 5' RACE reads. The table includes 220,000 or so distinct CDR3 sequences, approximately 20% detected once. Sequences were obtained from blood, either unsorted or a sorted T cell fraction (not recorded which). The receptors shown here come from a male donor with ankylosing spondylitis. Both conserved end residues are part of each CDR3. D genes are given only for firm matches. The size of a clone is reported for some rows only, either as once, few or many, or as a class for expanded clones.

>NA|TRBJ2-1|NA|13|TRBV27
TGTGCCAGCAGTATAGGGCCGACGGGTGAGCAGTTCTTC
CASSIGPTGEQFF
>many|TRBJ2-7|NA|16|TRBV11-2
TGTGCCAGCAGCTCCTACCCGCCAGGAGCTCGCGGGGAGCAGTACTTC
CASSSYPPGARGEQYF
>few|TRBJ1-6|NA|16|TRBV7-9
TGTGCCAGCAGCTTGGGGGACCTAAACCCAAATTCACCCCTCCACTTT
CASSLGDLNPNSPLHF
>few|TRBJ2-7|NA|13|TRBV24-1
TGTGCCACCAGTGAATACGGTCGAAGCGAGCAGTACTTC
CATSEYGRSEQYF
>many|TRBJ1-5|NA|12|TRBV7-9
TGTGCCAGCAGCCAGGGAGCTGAGCCCCAGCATTTT
CASSQGAEPQHF
>NA|TRBJ1-5|NA|16|TRBV27
TGTGCCAGCAGTTTATCGGGCAGCCATAGCAATCAGCCCCAGCATTTT
CASSLSGSHSNQPQHF
>NA|TRBJ1-5|NA|15|TRBV12-3/TRBV12-4
TGTGCCAGCAGTAGACAGGAATATAGCAATCAGCCCCAGCATTTT
CASSRQEYSNQPQHF
>few|TRBJ1-1|NA|15|TRBV14
TGTGCCAGCAGCCAGAAAGTCAGGATGAACACTGAAGCTTTCTTT
CASSQKVRMNTEAFF
>NA|TRBJ2-6|NA|17|TRBV7-6
TGTGCCAGCAGCTTAGTCGGGGCCCCCTCTGGGGCCAACGTCCTGACTTTC
CASSLVGAPSGANVLTF
>few|TRBJ2-3|NA|13|TRBV4-2
TGTGCCAGCAGCCAAGATTTCGGGGCCATGCAGTATTTT
CASSQDFGAMQYF
>NA|TRBJ2-7|NA|12|TRBV14
TGTGCCAGCAGCCATTTTGAGTACGAGCAGTACTTC
CASSHFEYEQYF
>NA|TRBJ1-4|TRBD1|16|TRBV7-6
TGTGCCAGCAGCCTCGACAGGGGGACAACTAATGAAAAACTGTTTTTT
CASSLDRGTTNEKLFF
>few|TRBJ2-7|TRBD1|18|TRBV4-1
TGCGCCAGCAGCCAAGAAGGACCCTGGCGACAGGGTCTTAGCGAGCAGTACTTC
CASSQEGPWRQGLSEQYF
>NA|TRBJ2-3|NA|14|TRBV12-3/TRBV12-4
TGTGCCAGCAGTTTCTCTAGCGGCACAGATACGCAGTATTTT
CASSFSSGTDTQYF
>few|TRBJ2-7|TRBD2|15|TRBV3-1
TGTGCCAGCAGCCCGGGACTAGCGGGGATGAACGAGCAGTACTTC
CASSPGLAGMNEQYF
>NA|TRBJ2-7|TRBD1|16|TRBV3-1
TGTGCCAGCAGCCAGGACAGGGGGCGGAATAGGTACGAGCAGTACTTC
CASSQDRGRNRYEQYF
>NA|TRBJ1-6|TRBD1|16|TRBV4-2
TGTGCCAGCAGCCAAGAACCCGACAGGGGAAATTCACCCCTCCACTTT
CASSQEPDRGNSPLHF
>few|TRBJ1-1|TRBD1|16|TRBV18
TGTGCCAGCTCACCACCGGGACAGGGGGCAGGGACTGAAGCTTTCTTT
CASSPPGQGAGTEAFF
>many|TRBJ2-1|NA|13|TRBV7-2
TGTGCCAGCAGCTCCGGGACCTACAATGAGCAGTTCTTC
CASSSGTYNEQFF
>NA|TRBJ2-5|TRBD2|15|TRBV9
TGTGCCAGCAGCCCCCTAGCGGGAGGTCTTGAGACCCAGTACTTC
CASSPLAGGLETQYF
>once|TRBJ2-1|NA|18|TRBV3-1
TGTGCCAGCTGCCAAGATATTTACGGGGCGGGATCCTACAATGAGCAGTTCTTC
CASCQDIYGAGSYNEQFF
>NA|TRBJ2-7|NA|13|TRBV5-1
TGCGCCAGCAGCTGGGACACAACCTACGAGCAGTACTTC
CASSWDTTYEQYF
>many|TRBJ2-5|NA|14|TRBV12-3/TRBV12-4
TGTGCCAGCAGCCTAGGAGAAAGATTGGAGACCCAGTACTTC
CASSLGERLETQYF
>few|TRBJ2-7|NA|14|TRBV10-3
TGTGCCATCAGTGAGCGGGGAGGTTCCTACGAGCAGTACTTC
CAISERGGSYEQYF
>NA|TRBJ1-1|NA|14|TRBV6-1
TGTGCCAGCAGCTCCCCTGGCAGGGACACTGAAGCTTTCTTT
CASSSPGRDTEAFF
>NA|TRBJ2-3|TRBD1|16|TRBV2
TGTGCCAGCAGCGGTGCCGGGACAGGGCTCGGAGATACGCAGTATTTT
CASSGAGTGLGDTQYF
>NA|TRBJ2-7|NA|16|TRBV6-2/TRBV6-3
TGTGCCAGCAGCCAAACTAGGCCAGACTACTCCTACGAGCAGTACTTC
CASSQTRPDYSYEQYF
>NA|TRBJ1-5|NA|15|TRBV6-5
TGTGCCAGCAGTTACTCAGCAGGGCACAATCAGCCCCAGCATTTT
CASSYSAGHNQPQHF
>few|TRBJ2-5|TRBD2|15|TRBV12-3/TRBV12-4
TGTGCCAGCAGAGCGGGACTAGCGGTTAGAGAGACCCAGTACTTC
CASRAGLAVRETQYF
>NA|TRBJ2-7|NA|12|TRBV18
TGTGCCAGCTCCCCCCCCTTGGGCGAGCAGTACTTC
CASSPPLGEQYF
>few|TRBJ2-3|TRBD1|15|TRBV5-6
TGTGCCAGCAGCGTGACAGGGGGAATCACAGATACGCAGTATTTT
CASSVTGGITDTQYF
>NA|TRBJ2-7|NA|13|TRBV11-2
TGTGCCAGCAGCTTCTCGGGTTACTACGAGCAGTACTTC
CASSFSGYYEQYF
>NA|TRBJ2-7|NA|13|TRBV27
TGTGCCAGCAGTTTGAGGTACACCTACGAGCAGTACTTC
CASSLRYTYEQYF
>NA|TRBJ2-2|TRBD1|13|TRBV7-3
TGTGCAACCGGGACAGGGGACACCGGGGAGCTGTTTTTT
CATGTGDTGELFF
>few|TRBJ1-1|NA|15|TRBV7-2
TGTGCCAGCAGCTTAGAGGCCAGCGTGATCACTGAAGCTTTCTTT
CASSLEASVITEAFF
>NA|TRBJ1-5|NA|14|TRBV3-1
TGTGCCAGCGGGCCGGAAGGGATCAATCAGCCCCAGCATTTT
CASGPEGINQPQHF
>many|TRBJ2-7|TRBD1|15|TRBV2
TGTGCCAGCAGCGGTACAGGGGGTAGCTCCTACGAGCAGTACTTC
CASSGTGGSSYEQYF
>NA|TRBJ2-7|TRBD2|18|TRBV5-6
TGTGCCAGCAGCTCGTCGGGGCTAGCGGGAGGTATGTCCTACGAGCAGTACTTC
CASSSSGLAGGMSYEQYF
>few|TRBJ1-1|NA|13|TRBV11-2
TGTGCCAGCAGCTTAGGTTCGGACACTGAAGCTTTCTTT
CASSLGSDTEAFF
>few|TRBJ1-2|NA|13|TRBV12-3/TRBV12-4
TGTGCCAGCAGTTTAGGCCTCCCCTCCGGCTACACCTTC
CASSLGLPSGYTF
>NA|TRBJ1-1|NA|15|TRBV5-5
TGTGCCAGCAGCTTGGAGACAGATCTGAACACTGAAGCTTTCTTT
CASSLETDLNTEAFF
>many|TRBJ2-7|TRBD2|13|TRBV29-1
TGCAGCGCTGGGACTAGCGGTTCCTACGAGCAGTACTTC
CSAGTSGSYEQYF
>NA|TRBJ2-1|TRBD1|15|TRBV7-8
TGTGCCAGCAGCTGGGGGGACAGGGGGGGCAATGAGCAGTTCTTC
CASSWGDRGGNEQFF
>few|TRBJ2-7|NA|14|TRBV29-1
TGCAGCGTTGAAGATGGCGAGACAGTTCACAAGCAGTACTTC
CSVEDGETVHKQYF
>NA|TRBJ2-7|NA|15|TRBV19
TGTGCCAGTAGTGGAGACAGCTACAGCTCCTACGAGCAGTACTTC
CASSGDSYSSYEQYF
>many|TRBJ2-4|NA|15|TRBV12-3/TRBV12-4
TGTGCCAGCAGTACCTTTACCGGGTCTAAAAACATTCAGTACTTC
CASSTFTGSKNIQYF
>NA|TRBJ1-1|NA|14|TRBV5-1
TGCGCCAGCAGCTTGTGGGCGTCGGGGACTGAAGCTTTCTTT
CASSLWASGTEAFF
>NA|TRBJ2-1|TRBD1|15|TRBV29-1
TGCAGCGTTGAAGAGACAGGGGGACCCTACAATGAGCAGTTCTTC
CSVEETGGPYNEQFF
>few|TRBJ2-1|TRBD2|11|TRBV11-2
TGTGCCAGCAGCCTAGCGGGAGAGTCGTTCTTC
CASSLAGESFF
>many|TRBJ2-2|NA|12|TRBV7-9
TGTGCCAGCAACCGGGGCACCGGGGAGCTGTTTTTT
CASNRGTGELFF
>NA|TRBJ2-7|NA|16|TRBV4-1
TGCGCCAGCAGCCAATTTAGCTCGACAGGAATCTACGAGCAGTACTTC
CASSQFSSTGIYEQYF
>few|TRBJ2-7|TRBD2|15|TRBV7-8
TGTGCCAGCAGCTTCGCCCTAGCGGGACCCTACGAGCAGTACTTC
CASSFALAGPYEQYF
>NA|TRBJ1-5|NA|14|TRBV29-1
TGCAGCGTTGATGGGGGGGCCGGGTATCAGCCCCAGCATTTT
CSVDGGAGYQPQHF
>few|TRBJ2-1|NA|14|TRBV29-1
TGCAGCGTTGGATCGGGAGACGGCTACAATGAGCAGTTCTTC
CSVGSGDGYNEQFF
>few|TRBJ1-2|NA|13|TRBV28
TGTGCCAGCAGTCCGGGACTCACCTATGGCTACACCTTC
CASSPGLTYGYTF
>few|TRBJ2-1|NA|11|TRBV12-3/TRBV12-4
TGTGCCAGCAGTGATAGGGAAGAGCAGTTCTTC
CASSDREEQFF
>NA|TRBJ2-5|NA|12|TRBV29-1
TGCAGCGTCGAGGGGCGGCTGGAGACCCAGTACTTC
CSVEGRLETQYF
>NA|TRBJ1-1|NA|14|TRBV27
TGTGCCAGCAGTTTAGGCAGGGGAATCACTGAAGCTTTCTTT
CASSLGRGITEAFF
>many|TRBJ2-1|NA|16|TRBV4-2
TGTGCCAGCAGCCAATACGCTGATTCGCCGATTGGTGAGCAGTTCTTC
CASSQYADSPIGEQFF
>many|TRBJ1-2|NA|12|TRBV29-1
TGCAGCGTTGAACAGGGCCCGTCTGGCTACACCTTC
CSVEQGPSGYTF